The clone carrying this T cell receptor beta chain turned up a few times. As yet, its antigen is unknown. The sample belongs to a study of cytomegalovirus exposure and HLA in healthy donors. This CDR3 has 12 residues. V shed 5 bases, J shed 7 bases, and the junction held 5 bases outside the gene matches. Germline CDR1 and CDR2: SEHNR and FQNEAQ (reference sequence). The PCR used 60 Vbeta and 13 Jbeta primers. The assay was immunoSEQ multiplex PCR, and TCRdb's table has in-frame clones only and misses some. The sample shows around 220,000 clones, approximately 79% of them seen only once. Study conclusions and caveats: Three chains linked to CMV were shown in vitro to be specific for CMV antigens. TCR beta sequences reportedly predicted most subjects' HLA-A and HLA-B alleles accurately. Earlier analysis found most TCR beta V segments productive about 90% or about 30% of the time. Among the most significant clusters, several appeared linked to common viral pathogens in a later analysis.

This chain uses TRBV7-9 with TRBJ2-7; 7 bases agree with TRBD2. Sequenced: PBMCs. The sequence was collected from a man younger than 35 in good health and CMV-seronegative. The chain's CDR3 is CASSLPRGEQYF. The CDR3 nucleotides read TGTGCCAGCAGCCTACCGCGGGGGGAGCAGTACTTC.